These 10 T cell receptor beta chains were all obtained from the same sample, sequenced in a study of post-analysis software for immune sequencing data (dated by TCRdb to about 2015). Their antigen targets remain unknown. Broader findings and caveats from the paper: Roughly 5 TRBV segments, including TRBV5-6, TRBV5-1 and TRBV20-1, were significantly more frequent in patients than controls.

Receptor libraries were prepared by PCR. Sequencing took place on an Illumina HiSeq 2500. Unique molecular identifiers were incorporated into TCR beta cDNA libraries to reduce PCR and sequencing biases. Starting from the raw public reads, TCRdb applied fastp trimming at Q25, assembled clones with MiXCR and retained in-frame beta chains. When rows share a CDR3 protein, they turn into one entry using the most common DNA and genes. The table for this sample lists some 260,000 distinct CDR3 sequences; 35% to 40% of them were counted only once. Under 5% of the sample lies in the top ten. Sequenced sample: blood. Receptor source: a girl between 10 and 17 years old with multiple sclerosis.

The J gene is TRBJ2-2, the V gene TRBV5-1; TRBD1 might be the D (6 bases). Trimming cost V 2 bases and J 0 bases, with 8 bases left between them. Germline V CDR1 and CDR2: SGHRS, YFSETQ. The CDR3 contains 15 residues. The CDR3 nucleotides are TGCGCCAGCAGCTTCAGACAGGCGAACACCGGGGAGCTGTTTTTT. It is translated as CASSFRQANTGELFF.

This clonotype was found many times. The chain has TRBV20-1 and TRBJ2-1; TRBD2 might be the D (5 bases). Germline lookup yields CDR1 DFQATT and CDR2 SNEGSKA (reference sequence). V was trimmed by 2 bases and J by 7 bases, leaving 6 bases between them. The CDR3 has 11 residues. CDR3 sequence reads: CSARRGNEQFF. DNA for the CDR3: TGCAGTGCTAGACGAGGGAATGAGCAGTTCTTC.

Comment on this clonotype: One junction end disagrees with the germline gene, perhaps due to a read error. V is TRBV4-2 and J is TRBJ2-7; D tentatively fits TRBD1 or TRBD2 (6 bases each). The length of the CDR3 is 17 residues. Germline V gene sequence: CDR1 LGHNA, CDR2 YNFKEQ. CDR3 DNA: TGTGCCAGCAGCCAAGCGGACCAACAGGGAGGTTCCTGCGAGCAGTACTTC. This codes for CASSQADQQGGSCEQYF.

This clonotype was observed many times. V and J are TRBV28 and TRBJ2-7; 7 bases fit TRBD1. Trimming cost V 4 bases and J 0 bases; bases outside gene matches: 6. The CDR3 is 15 amino acids. Germline assignment: CDR1 MDHEN and CDR2 SYDVKM. DNA of the CDR3: TGTGCCAGCAGTTCGGGGACAGACAGCTCCTACGAGCAGTACTTC. Protein sequence: CASSSGTDSSYEQYF.

This chain links TRBV27 with TRBJ2-7; 7 bases agree with TRBD2. The end of the DNA fits TRBJ2-5 better, so the J call may be wrong. The germline CDR1 and CDR2 sequences are MNHEY and SMNVEV (reference sequence). This CDR3 spans 14 amino acids. CDR3 amino acids: CASSLSRDYETQYF. The CDR3, as DNA: TGTGCCAGCAGTTTATCTCGGGACTACGAGACCCAGTACTTC.

This clonotype was seen many times. The chain employs TRBV5-1 and TRBJ1-2; unclear D gene. Trimming shortened V by 1 base and J by 4 bases, and 11 bases separated the two germline ends. The length of the CDR3 is 14 residues. CDR1 and CDR2 (germline): SGHRS, YFSETQ. The CDR3 region is CASSLFMEGYGYTF. CDR3 sequence (DNA): TGCGCCAGCAGCTTGTTCATGGAAGGCTATGGCTACACCTTC.

This clonotype occurred once. V and J are TRBV12-3 or TRBV12-4 and TRBJ2-1; 7 bases line up with TRBD2. V shed 7 bases and J 5 bases; nucleotides not matched to a gene: 11. The CDR3 extends over 15 amino acids. The CDR3 nucleotides read TGTGCCAGCACATTAAGTTCGGCGGGAGACAATGAGCAGTTCTTC. Its translation: CASTLSSAGDNEQFF.

In regard to this clonotype: An end of the junction differs from the germline gene, which may be a read error. This sequence joins TRBV12-3 or TRBV12-4 and TRBJ1-2, with 7 bases lining up with TRBD1. This CDR3 has 13 residues. The CDR3 is CAGSLGTEGGYTF. CDR3 coding DNA: TGTGCCGGCAGTCTCGGGACAGAGGGCGGCTACACCTTC.

This clonotype was counted ten times or more. The V call is TRBV25-1, the J call TRBJ1-1; 7 nucleotides align to TRBD1. Germline loops: CDR1 MGHDK, CDR2 SYGVNS. The V segment lost 2 bases and the J segment 3 bases; nucleotides outside the gene matches: 6. The CDR3 has 15 amino acids. The CDR3 nucleotides read TGTGCCAGCAGTGAAGGGACAGCCTTCCACACTGAAGCTTTCTTT. This codes for CASSEGTAFHTEAFF.

CDR3: CASSYQIDSEAFF. As DNA, the CDR3 is TGCGCCAGCAGCTATCAGATCGACAGTGAAGCTTTCTTT. V and J are TRBV5-1 and TRBJ1-1; D is possibly TRBD1 (5 bases). This CDR3 is built from 13 residues. V was pared by 3 bases and J by 7 bases, with 13 bases between. CDR1 is SGHRS, CDR2 YFSETQ, per germline.